These 3 T cell receptor beta chains were sequenced from one sample in a study of T cells after yellow fever vaccination. Via MiXCR, TCRdb re-called the 5' RACE reads, giving one row per CDR3 protein. The sample has 300,000 to 400,000 distinct CDR3 sequences, 3.5% to 4.5% seen once. Sequences were derived from PBMCs, sampled 5 days after the yellow fever booster vaccination. The receptor source for this set is a man younger than 35 who received the YFV17D yellow fever vaccine.

There are many counts of this clonotype. V usage is TRBV10-3 and J usage is TRBJ1-3; D call uncertain. CDR1 ENHRY and CDR2 SYGVKD come from the germline V gene. CDR3 length equals 15 residues. Trimming stripped 8 bases from V and 1 base from J, with 15 bases between. Written as DNA, the CDR3 is TGTGCCATCTGGCTAGGGATAGGATCTGGAAACACCATATATTTT. It encodes CAIWLGIGSGNTIYF.

This clonotype was detected many times. V and J are TRBV20-1 and TRBJ2-2; no definite D call. The CDR3 is made up of 14 amino acids. Germline V gene lookup returns CDR1 DFQATT and CDR2 SNEGSKA (reference sequence). V shed 3 bases and J shed 1 base, with 9 bases lying between them. CDR3 DNA sequence: TGCAGTGCTAGGAGGCAGTTGAACACCGGGGAGCTGTTTTTT. Its protein is CSARRQLNTGELFF.

For this clonotype: A much more abundant neighbour one base away suggests this may be a read error. J is TRBJ2-1 and V is TRBV7-9, with D possibly matching TRBD1 (6 bases). The V gene lost 0 bases and the J gene lost 9 bases, with 9 bases spanning the gap. Germline CDR1 reads SEHNR; CDR2 reads FQNEAQ (reference sequence). The CDR3 loop spans 13 amino acids. The DNA for the CDR3 is TGTGCCAGCAGCTTAGCGAGGGGGATTGAGCAGTTCTTC. Translated, it gives CASSLARGIEQFF.